Sequencing of this TCR beta chain was carried out in a study of shared clonotypes between healthy human individuals. Across the study: The cohort had a couple of women and three men, ages 18 to 49. Researchers assigned three CD4 naive, three CD4 memory, two CD8 naive and one CD8 memory plate to each donor.

Running of the assay took place at deep level. Using immunoSEQ multiplex PCR, the repertoire was profiled, and TCRdb retains in-frame clones only, with some absent. The sample has roughly 1,100,000 clones, approximately 68% seen once. Broader study findings: The diversity represented, both genetic and in exposure history, was limited by few donors.

CDR1 and CDR2 from the germline V gene are LNHDA and SQIVND (reference sequence). The CDR3 runs 14 residues. Trimming stripped 5 bases from V and 9 bases from J, with 17 bases between. This clone showed up just once. Its target is not known. J is TRBJ2-4 and V is TRBV19; D is possibly TRBD1 (6 bases). Sample: memory CD4+ T cells sorted from blood. This sample's subset: CD45RA-negative fraction. This receptor was taken from a man between 18 and 35 years old in good health. The CDR3 sequence: CASSPRTDLGIQYF. The CDR3 region has the DNA TGTGCCAGTAGTCCTCGGACAGATTTGGGCATTCAGTACTTC.